This entry concerns a single T cell receptor beta chain. Antigen specificity is unknown. This specimen comes from a study of T cell responses to AZD1222 COVID-19 vaccine. The CDR3 is 16 amino acids. Per the germline V gene, CDR1 is SGHDN and CDR2 is FVKESK. V lost 0 bases to trimming and J lost 12 bases; unmatched junction nucleotides: 13. Sequenced by immunoSEQ multiplex PCR; TCRdb stores in-frame clones only, minus some. The sample has 55,000 to 75,000 clones; about 85% are singletons. Points from the study as a whole: Along spike, vaccine-associated CD4 TCRs were found throughout, with dominance at 160-218 and 743-854.

The sequencing here drew on peripheral blood, taken on day 0 of AZD1222 vaccination. This chain joins TRBV14 and TRBJ1-1; 10 bases fit TRBD1. The clonotype comes from an adult in good health. The CDR3 DNA follows: TGTGCCAGCAGCCAAGATACCCCAACCGGGACAGGGGCAACTTTCTTT. This codes for CASSQDTPTGTGATFF.